The 17 T cell receptor beta chains below come from one sample, sequenced in a study of blood T cell repertoires in COVID-19 (dated by TCRdb to about 2020). Libraries came from the immunoSEQ multiplex PCR assay. TCRdb carries this immuneACCESS record with in-frame sequences only. Its versions omit some clonotypes, under half of them owing to an unresolved V gene in the studies checked, with the rest unexplained. The sample records around 300,000 clones, nearly 90% of which are singletons. 1.7% of the sample goes to the ten largest clones. The sequencing input was PBMCs or T cells enriched from blood (not recorded which). Receptors originate from a woman between 18 and 29 years old with acute COVID-19.

The rearrangement joins TRBV7-2 to TRBJ2-7; D is ambiguous. Per the germline V gene, CDR1 is SGHTA and CDR2 is FQGNSA. The CDR3 has 11 residues. V gave up 7 bases and J gave up 2 bases, with 6 bases separating them. The CDR3 here is CASIIPYEQYF. As DNA, the CDR3 is TGTGCCAGCATCATCCCCTACGAGCAGTACTTC.

The rearrangement links TRBV6-2 or TRBV6-3 to TRBJ1-1; the D is unclear. V was cut by 2 bases and J by 0 bases, with 13 bases left in between. This CDR3 spans 16 amino acids. Germline CDR1 MNHEY, CDR2 SVGEGT. The CDR3 region is CASSYPRSRMNTEAFF. The DNA for the CDR3 is TGTGCCAGCAGTTACCCACGCAGTCGCATGAACACTGAAGCTTTCTTT.

J is TRBJ2-7 and V is TRBV28; D not certain. Germline CDR1 is MDHEN and CDR2 is SYDVKM. V lost 5 bases, J lost 3 bases, and 11 bases lay in between. This CDR3 is 13 amino acids long. CDR3 in DNA: TGTGCCAGCAGTCCCCCCCCCTACTACGAGCAGTACTTC. This codes for CASSPPPYYEQYF.

This chain links TRBV21-1 with TRBJ2-1; the table gives TRBD2 as D, unverified against the DNA. TRBV21-1 is reported as a pseudogene. The CDR3 length is 18 residues. CDR3 region: CASSKGIGLAGEGDEQFF. Here the CDR3 DNA reads TGTGCCAGCAGCAAGGGAATCGGACTAGCGGGAGAAGGGGATGAGCAGTTCTTC.

The chain has TRBV4-2 and TRBJ2-7; 7 bases match TRBD2. Germline lookup yields CDR1 LGHNA and CDR2 YNFKEQ. The J segment lost 2 bases and the V segment lost 3 bases, leaving 16 bases of the junction unmatched. The CDR3 is made up of 18 amino acids. The CDR3 bases are TGTGCCAGCAGCCACGCCCCTCGCGGCGGGAGAAACACCTACGAGCAGTACTTC. Protein product: CASSHAPRGGRNTYEQYF.

This chain connects TRBV5-4 to TRBJ2-4; TRBD2 aligns across 16 bases. V trimming: 4 bases; J trimming: 3 bases; junction bases outside the gene matches: 10. The germline gives CDR1 SGHNT, CDR2 YYREEE (reference sequence). This CDR3 spans 19 amino acids. The DNA for the CDR3 is TGTGCCAGCAGCGTGGGACTAGCGGGAGGGCCGAGAATCAAAAACATTCAGTACTTC. Residues: CASSVGLAGGPRIKNIQYF.

This chain uses TRBV6-5 with TRBJ1-3; D is perhaps TRBD1 (6 bases). This CDR3 is built from 16 residues. Trimming removed 3 bases at V and 0 bases at J, with 12 bases between. The germline CDR1 and CDR2 sequences are MNHEY and SVGAGI. DNA for the CDR3: TGTGCCAGCAGTTATGGGGGGGCTAGCTCTGGAAACACCATATATTTT. Translating it yields CASSYGGASSGNTIYF.

The chain carries TRBV2 and TRBJ2-4, with 8 bases identical to TRBD2. The CDR3 is 13 amino acids. V lost 7 bases, J lost 8 bases, and 7 bases stayed unmatched. From germline, CDR1 is SNHLY and CDR2 FYNNEI. CDR3 sequence (DNA): TGTGCCAGCACTGGGGGAGCGGGGGACATTCAGTACTTC. This gives the protein CASTGGAGDIQYF.

The rearrangement uses TRBV20-1 and TRBJ2-7, with 7 bases identical to TRBD2. CDR3 length: 15 amino acids. Per the germline V gene, CDR1 is DFQATT and CDR2 is SNEGSKA (reference sequence). Trimming removed 3 bases from V and 1 base from J; junction bases left unmatched: 9. The CDR3 DNA is TGCAGTGCTAGTCGACCCGGGACTACTTCCTACGAGCAGTACTTC. It specifies CSASRPGTTSYEQYF.

Comment on this clone: An end of the junction does not agree with germline; a read error may underlie this. The gene calls are TRBV6-4 and TRBJ2-7, with 9 bases aligning to TRBD2. The CDR3 extends over 17 amino acids. Per the germline V gene, CDR1 is MRHNA and CDR2 is SNTAGT. CDR3 sequence reads: CASSDSQVAGVSHEQYF. The CDR3 bases are TGTGCCAGCAGTGACTCGCAGGTAGCGGGAGTCTCCCACGAGCAGTACTTC.

CDR3 in amino acids: CASSLGISGKNEQFF. The CDR3, as DNA: TGTGCCAGCAGCTTAGGGATTAGCGGGAAGAATGAGCAGTTCTTC. The rearrangement uses TRBV11-2 and TRBJ2-1; 8 bases map to TRBD2. The CDR3 sequence is 15 residues long. The ends lost 1 base at V and 7 bases at J; junction bases unmatched: 6. Germline CDR1 and CDR2: SGHAT and FQNNGV.

V and J are TRBV18 and TRBJ2-3, with 8 nucleotides matching TRBD2. The CDR3 is made up of 16 amino acids. Germline trimming cut 1 base from V and 2 bases from J; bases unmatched to any gene: 5. Germline CDR1 and CDR2: KGHSH and LQKENI. CDR3 coding DNA: TGTGCCAGCTCACCACGGACTAGCCTCGCCACAGATACGCAGTATTTT. Protein product: CASSPRTSLATDTQYF.

The chain uses TRBV25-1 and TRBJ2-1; 9 bases match TRBD2. The CDR3 totals 16 residues. Germline CDR1 and CDR2: MGHDK and SYGVNS. Trimming at V came to 11 bases and at J to 6 bases, leaving 17 bases not matched to a gene. The DNA for the CDR3 is TGTGCCCGCACAAACTGGGGGAGCGGGAGGCGCAATGAGCAGTTCTTC. Its protein is CARTNWGSGRRNEQFF.

The chain uses TRBV4-1 and TRBJ1-4; D not resolved. The V and J ends lost 1 base and 4 bases respectively, with 7 bases between them. The germline V gene has CDR1 MGHRA and CDR2 YSYEKL. The CDR3 contains 14 residues. CDR3 amino acids: CASSQVQDNEKLFF. The CDR3 DNA is TGCGCCAGCAGCCAAGTGCAGGATAATGAAAAACTGTTTTTT.

The genes are TRBV9 and TRBJ1-3, with 7 bases aligning to TRBD1. CDR1 and CDR2 from the germline V gene are SGDLS and YYNGEE. The CDR3 is 15 amino acids. J gave up 1 base and V 3 bases, and 4 bases lay outside the gene matches. CDR3 amino acids: CASSGQGGSGNTIYF. The CDR3, as DNA: TGTGCCAGCAGCGGACAGGGAGGATCTGGAAACACCATATATTTT. Using reference TRBV9 and TRBJ1-3 for the parts outside the CDR3, the full variable domain is DSGVTQTPKHLITATGQRVTLRCSPRSGDLSVYWYQQSLDQGLQFLIQYYNGEERAKGNILERFSAQQFPDLHSELNLSSLELGDSALYFCASSGQGGSGNTIYFGEGSWLTVV.

V and J are TRBV5-1 and TRBJ2-7; 11 bases agree with TRBD1. Germline CDR1 is SGHRS and CDR2 is YFSETQ. There are 15 residues in the CDR3. V was pared by 3 bases and J by 7 bases, with 9 bases of the junction left unmatched. CDR3 in amino acids: CASSSDRGLRREQYF. The CDR3, as DNA: TGCGCCAGCAGCTCGGACAGGGGGCTACGAAGGGAGCAGTACTTC.

This chain joins TRBV5-1 and TRBJ1-3; D may be TRBD1 (5 bases). This CDR3 is 14 amino acids long. Germline CDR1 is SGHRS and CDR2 is YFSETQ. Trimming pared 7 bases from V and 0 bases from J, leaving 11 bases between. The CDR3 DNA reads as TGCGCCAGCGGGGGGGGTTTCTCTGGAAACACCATATATTTT. It specifies CASGGGFSGNTIYF.